These 27 T cell receptor beta chains were sequenced from one sample in a study of blood T cells in healthy people across ages. Through a sample-barcoded 5' primer and a J-beta primer mix, a second PCR was run for roughly 6 to 12 cycles. In TCRdb, the 5' RACE reads were re-called with MiXCR into one record per CDR3 protein. Here the sample spans more than 600,000 distinct CDR3 sequences, around 25% being singletons. These same data were also listed under a study on T cells of mothers and their children.

The sample was blood. The receptors were sampled from a boy aged 5-17 years in good health.

The rearrangement uses TRBV29-1 and TRBJ1-2; D call uncertain. The CDR3 runs 11 residues. CDR1 SQVTM and CDR2 ANQGSEA come from the germline V gene. Deletions cut 7 bases from V and 8 bases from J, with 14 bases between. CDR3 residues: CSASDLGGYTF. In nucleotides, the CDR3 is TGCAGCGCCTCCGACTTGGGCGGCTACACCTTC.

The J gene is TRBJ2-3, the V gene TRBV12-3 or TRBV12-4; D not certain. This CDR3 has 13 residues. Trimming stripped 8 bases from V and 2 bases from J, with 11 bases between. The CDR3 sequence is CASHTSTTDTQYF. Here the CDR3 DNA reads TGTGCCAGCCATACGTCGACCACAGATACGCAGTATTTT.

This chain connects TRBV5-1 to TRBJ1-1; D gene uncertain. The CDR3 consists of 15 residues. Germline V gives CDR1 SGHRS, CDR2 YFSETQ. V lost 1 base and J lost 2, with 12 bases in between. The chain's CDR3 is CASSLSMGGNTEAFF. The CDR3, as DNA: TGCGCCAGCAGCTTGAGTATGGGCGGAAACACTGAAGCTTTCTTT.

The chain employs TRBV6-6 and TRBJ2-5, with D maybe TRBD2 (6 bases). The J call is doubtful: the DNA matches TRBJ2-1 better. Looked up from germline, CDR1 is MNHNY and CDR2 is SVGAGI (reference sequence). The CDR3 sequence is 15 residues long. The CDR3 DNA is TGTGCCAGCAGTTATCCGGGACTGTTGTACAATGAGCAGTTCTTC. It yields the protein CASSYPGLLYNEQFF.

The DNA of the CDR3 is TGTGCCAGCAGTCTCCAACCCGCGCGGGTCACAGATACGCAGTATTTT. It encodes CASSLQPARVTDTQYF. The rearrangement uses TRBV7-9 and TRBJ2-3; maybe TRBD2 (5 bases). The CDR3 consists of 16 residues. V lost 6 bases, J lost 2 bases, and 18 bases lay in between. CDR1 and CDR2 (germline): SEHNR, FQNEAQ (reference sequence).

The CDR3 region is CATSRDLAGEQYF. The CDR3 coding sequence is TGTGCCACCAGCAGAGATTTGGCAGGCGAGCAGTACTTC. The chain carries TRBV15 and TRBJ2-7; D ambiguous. The V end was cut by 0 bases, the J end by 6 bases, with 9 bases between. Germline V gene lookup returns CDR1 LNHNV and CDR2 YYDKDF (reference sequence). The CDR3 is 13 amino acids. Variable domain in full (rest from reference TRBV15 and TRBJ2-7): DAMVIQNPRYQVTQFGKPVTLSCSQTLNHNVMYWYQQKSSQAPKLLFHYYDKDFNNEADTPDNFQSRRPNTSFCFLDIRSPGLGDTAMYLCATSRDLAGEQYFGPGTRLTVT.

This clonotype has a handful of counts. This rearrangement joins TRBV29-1 to TRBJ2-7, with a tentative D call TRBD2 (6 bases). Germline CDR1 is SQVTM and CDR2 is ANQGSEA. Trimming removed 4 bases at V and 1 base at J, with 17 bases between. The CDR3 length is 15 residues. DNA of the CDR3: TGCAGCGTTGTCTGGGGGGACTCCAGTTCCTACGAGCAGTACTTC. This codes for CSVVWGDSSSYEQYF.

This chain connects TRBV14 to TRBJ2-7, with D unclear. Germline V gene sequence: CDR1 SGHDN, CDR2 FVKESK. The CDR3 loop spans 12 amino acids. The V gene lost 3 bases and the J gene lost 2 bases, with 5 bases spanning the gap. CDR3 DNA sequence: TGTGCCAGCAGCCAGTCGACCTACGAGCAGTACTTC. Encoded protein: CASSQSTYEQYF.

This clonotype occurred a few times. The J gene is TRBJ2-1, the V gene TRBV24-1, with 8 bases fitting TRBD1. Germline V gene lookup returns CDR1 KGHDR and CDR2 SFDVKD. CDR3 size: 14 residues. Unmatched junction bases numbered 11, after V lost 7 bases and J lost 10 bases. This CDR3 is CATSRGQVGVEQFF. CDR3 coding DNA: TGTGCCACCAGCCGGGGACAGGTTGGGGTCGAGCAGTTCTTC.

This clonotype was observed a handful of times. CDR3 DNA sequence: TGCGCCAGCAGCCCGGGCGTCTCAAGCTCCTACGAGCAGTACTTC. This sequence encodes CASSPGVSSSYEQYF. The chain employs TRBV4-1 and TRBJ2-7; D remains ambiguous. V shed 4 bases and J shed 0 bases, with 13 bases lying between them. Germline CDR1 MGHRA, CDR2 YSYEKL. This CDR3 is 15 amino acids long.

Concerning this clonotype itself: It is unclear where the CDR3 begins or ends on the DNA, so no DNA is shown, and the CDR3 is as TCRdb lists it. The J gene is TRBJ2-2, the V gene TRBV5-6; the DNA was not compared with TRBD1, the D call given in the table. The CDR3 comprises 24 residues, both ends counted. CDR1 and CDR2 from the germline V gene are SGHDT and YYEEEE. CDR3 sequence: CASSLVGQSPYEQYFGPGTGELFF.

This clonotype was found a few times. Compared with germline, one end of the junction differs, possibly owing to a read error. V is TRBV12-3 or TRBV12-4 and J is TRBJ2-5; the D is unclear. The CDR3 contains 15 residues. CDR3 amino acids: CASSPSSPRQETQCF. The CDR3 DNA sequence: TGTGCCAGCAGTCCGTCTTCTCCTCGACAAGAGACCCAGTGCTTC.

CDR3 bases: TGTGCCAGCAAGGCGGGGGGGAACACAGATACGCAGTATTTT. Translated, it gives CASKAGGNTDTQYF. The chain employs TRBV9 and TRBJ2-3, with 9 bases lining up with TRBD2. The junction had 4 bases not matched to a gene; V was cut back by 6 bases and J by 2 bases. The CDR3 consists of 14 residues. Germline V lookup: CDR1 SGDLS, CDR2 YYNGEE.

The rearrangement uses TRBV2 and TRBJ2-5; possibly TRBD1 or TRBD2 for D (5 bases each). There are 16 residues in the CDR3. V was shortened by 3 bases and J by 1 base, with 15 bases between the two germline ends. CDR1 is SNHLY, CDR2 FYNNEI, per germline. CDR3 sequence reads: CASSEGRLDLQETQYF. In nucleotides, the CDR3 is TGTGCCAGCAGTGAGGGACGCCTCGACCTCCAAGAGACCCAGTACTTC.

The chain has TRBV20-1 and TRBJ2-7, with TRBD2 identical over 7 bases. The CDR3 spans 14 residues. V dropped 6 bases and J dropped 4; count of bases not matched to a gene: 12. Germline-derived CDR1 and CDR2 are DFQATT and SNEGSKA (reference sequence). The CDR3 region is CSAHTTASGYEQYF. The CDR3 DNA sequence: TGCAGTGCCCATACGACGGCTAGCGGATACGAGCAGTACTTC.

The J gene is TRBJ2-5, the V gene TRBV5-4, with D perhaps TRBD1 (6 bases). With the DNA end fitting TRBJ2-7 better, the J assignment may be wrong. CDR1 is SGHNT, CDR2 YYREEE, per germline (reference sequence). This CDR3 is built from 13 residues. In DNA form, the CDR3 reads TGTGCCAGCAGCGAAGGACAGCACTACGAGCAGTACTTC. This sequence encodes CASSEGQHYEQYF.

This clonotype has at least ten counts. The chain combines TRBV10-3 with TRBJ2-5; tentative D call: TRBD2 (5 bases). The V end was cut by 4 bases, the J end by 5 bases, with 11 bases between. CDR1 and CDR2 (germline): ENHRY, SYGVKD. The CDR3 loop spans 13 amino acids. This CDR3 is CAISARTWETQYF. The DNA of the CDR3 is TGTGCCATCAGTGCCCGGACTTGGGAGACCCAGTACTTC.

This clonotype was detected only a few times. A read error may account for a junction end that differs from germline. The CDR3 is CSVTGGYKQYF. CDR3 in DNA: TGCAGCGTTACAGGGGGCTACAAGCAGTACTTC. The chain links TRBV29-1 to TRBJ2-7, with TRBD1 matching over 9 bases. CDR1 and CDR2 (germline): SQVTM, ANQGSEA. CDR3 length equals 11 residues.

The sample holds many counts of this clonotype. The rearrangement uses TRBV2 and TRBJ2-7; 7 nucleotides match TRBD1. CDR1 and CDR2 from the germline V gene are SNHLY and FYNNEI. Trimming at V came to 7 bases and at J to 4 bases, leaving 10 bases not matched to a gene. The CDR3 covers 14 residues. The chain's CDR3 is CASNLRTGLYEQYF. In DNA, the CDR3 is TGTGCCAGCAATCTCAGGACAGGTCTTTACGAGCAGTACTTC.

This clonotype occurred a few times. The V gene is TRBV20-1, the J gene TRBJ2-3; 14 bases line up with TRBD2. V trimming: 6 bases; J trimming: 4 bases; junction bases outside the gene matches: 3. Germline CDR1 reads DFQATT; CDR2 reads SNEGSKA (reference sequence). This CDR3 comprises 14 residues. The DNA of the CDR3 is TGCAGTGCGGGACTAGCGGGAGTTGCAGATACGCAGTATTTT. Translation gives CSAGLAGVADTQYF.

Of note for this clonotype: The junction departs from germline at one end; a sequencing error may be responsible. The chain is built from TRBV20-1 and TRBJ1-2; a possible D gene is TRBD1 (6 bases). Per the germline V gene, CDR1 is DFQATT and CDR2 is SNEGSKA (reference sequence). This CDR3 spans 15 amino acids. CDR3 loop: CSARASDSSNYGYTF. CDR3 in DNA: TGCAGTGCCAGAGCGTCGGACAGTTCTAACTATGGCTACACCTTC.

The table lists this clonotype with a few counts. The gene calls are TRBV20-1 and TRBJ1-1; D not resolved. V was pared by 3 bases and J by 0 bases, with 5 bases between. There are 12 residues in the CDR3. Germline V gives CDR1 DFQATT, CDR2 SNEGSKA (reference sequence). DNA of the CDR3: TGCAGTGCTAGCCATATGAACACTGAAGCTTTCTTT. The encoded protein is CSASHMNTEAFF.

This clonotype was observed a handful of times. This chain uses TRBV20-1 with TRBJ2-3, with 10 bases identical to TRBD1. The CDR3 spans 15 residues. V lost 5 bases and J lost 2; bases outside the gene matches: 7. Germline V CDR1 and CDR2: DFQATT, SNEGSKA (reference sequence). This CDR3 is CSARDRGYPTDTQYF. The CDR3, as DNA: TGCAGTGCTCGGGACAGGGGTTATCCCACAGATACGCAGTATTTT.

The rearrangement uses TRBV7-7 and TRBJ2-1; 11 bases fit TRBD2. Germline-derived CDR1 and CDR2 are SSHAT and FNYEAQ (reference sequence). This CDR3 is built from 14 residues. V was clipped by 2 bases and J by 8 bases; unmatched bases: 2. CDR3 DNA: TGTGCCAGCAGCTTAAGGACTAGCGGGTATGAGCAGTTCTTC. Its translation is CASSLRTSGYEQFF.

The chain employs TRBV12-3 or TRBV12-4 and TRBJ1-4; D is uncertain. Trimming removed 6 bases from V and 4 bases from J, with 12 bases in between. The CDR3 consists of 14 residues. The CDR3 region is CASRVNEGNEKLFF. The DNA of the CDR3 is TGTGCCAGCAGGGTCAACGAGGGTAATGAAAAACTGTTTTTT.

This clonotype turned up a few times. The chain has TRBV20-1 and TRBJ2-5, with D unclear. The DNA end favors TRBJ2-1, so the J call may be wrong. The CDR3 consists of 13 residues. Germline CDR1 and CDR2: DFQATT and SNEGSKA (reference sequence). CDR3 coding DNA: TGCAGTGCTAGAGATAAGAGGTACAATGAGCAGTTCTTC. Protein product: CSARDKRYNEQFF.

The chain links TRBV10-3 to TRBJ1-5, with 12 bases aligning to TRBD1. Germline V CDR1 and CDR2: ENHRY, SYGVKD. The CDR3 loop spans 16 amino acids. V was clipped by 3 bases and J by 6 bases; unmatched bases: 6. CDR3 nucleotide sequence: TGTGCCATCAGTGAAAGGGACAGGGGGCTCGGTCAGCCCCAGCATTTT. Its translation is CAISERDRGLGQPQHF.